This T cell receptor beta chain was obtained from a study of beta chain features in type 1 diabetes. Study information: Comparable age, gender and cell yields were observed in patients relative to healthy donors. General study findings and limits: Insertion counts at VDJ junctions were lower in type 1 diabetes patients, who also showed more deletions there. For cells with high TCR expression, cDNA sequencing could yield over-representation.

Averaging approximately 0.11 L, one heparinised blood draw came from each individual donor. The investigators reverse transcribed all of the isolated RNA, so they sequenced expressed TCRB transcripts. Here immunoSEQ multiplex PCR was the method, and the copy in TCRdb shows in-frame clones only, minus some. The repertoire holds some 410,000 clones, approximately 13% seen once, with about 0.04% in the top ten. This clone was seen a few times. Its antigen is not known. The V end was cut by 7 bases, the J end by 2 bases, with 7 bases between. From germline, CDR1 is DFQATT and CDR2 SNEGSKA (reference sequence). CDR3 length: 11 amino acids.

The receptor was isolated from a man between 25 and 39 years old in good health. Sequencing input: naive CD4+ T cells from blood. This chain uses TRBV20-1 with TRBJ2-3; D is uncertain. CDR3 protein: CSGTDTDTQYF. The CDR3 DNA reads TGCAGTGGAACAGACACAGATACGCAGTATTTT.